This TCR beta chain was identified in a study of spatial heterogeneity in lung cancer. Indicated time point: sample taken at primary tumor resection. Sequencing of whole RNA from tumor, nontumor lung or frozen PBMC involved no sorting. The library protocol tagged each TCR cDNA with a unique molecular identifier. A single record per CDR3 protein comes from TCRdb applying MiXCR to the 5' RACE reads. The sample shows 1,600 or so distinct CDR3 sequences, about 23% of them seen only once. Whole-study results and caveats: Blood carried ubiquitous expanded tumor TCRs more at resection than follow-up.

This clonotype was counted many times. Its antigen is as yet unknown. The sequencing here drew on PBMCs, taken at surgery. The TCR was taken from a male donor with early-stage non-small cell lung cancer.

CDR3 in DNA: TGTGCCAGCAGGCACGGGGCCACCGGGGAGCTGTTTTTT. Translating it yields CASRHGATGELFF. J is TRBJ2-2 and V is TRBV3-1; D tentatively fits TRBD1 or TRBD2 (5 bases each). Germline-derived CDR1 and CDR2 are LGHDT and YNNKEL (reference sequence). CDR3 length: 13 residues. The V and J ends lost 6 bases and 4 bases respectively, with 9 bases between them. Drawing the rest from reference TRBV3-1 and TRBJ2-2, the complete variable domain is DTAVSQTPKYLVTQMGNDKSIKCEQNLGHDTMYWYKQDSKKFLKIMFSYNNKELIINETVPNRFSPKSPDKAHLNLHINSLELGDSAVYFCASRHGATGELFFGEGSRLTVL.